One TCR beta chain is described in this entry. Germline loops: CDR1 KGHSH, CDR2 LQKENI. This CDR3 has 17 residues. V dropped 3 bases and J dropped 6; count of bases not matched to a gene: 10. Individuals aged 18 to 89 years were recruited from roughly 23 US areas. Participant-reported clinical history was the basis for cohort assignment. The sample comes from a study of blood T cell repertoires in COVID-19. Study background: Donors in the United States, Italy and Spain gave samples during acute or convalescent COVID-19.

As handled by the study authors: Amplifying reference gene primers gave estimates of nucleated cell counts. The table came from immunoSEQ multiplex PCR; TCRdb's copy has only in-frame clones and leaves some out. Clone size and V and J calls were adopted from that table, with D and trimming inferred from the DNA. The profile covers 210,000 or so clones, with 75% to 85% appearing a single time and about 7.2% taken by the ten largest. The sample taken for sequencing was PBMCs or T cells enriched from blood (not recorded which). The V call is TRBV18, the J call TRBJ2-1; the match to TRBD2 covers 11 bases. This receptor was obtained from a woman aged 40-49 years with acute COVID-19. In DNA form, the CDR3 reads TGTGCCAGCTCACCGACCGGGACTAGCGGACTCGGCAATGAGCAGTTCTTC. Amino acids: CASSPTGTSGLGNEQFF.